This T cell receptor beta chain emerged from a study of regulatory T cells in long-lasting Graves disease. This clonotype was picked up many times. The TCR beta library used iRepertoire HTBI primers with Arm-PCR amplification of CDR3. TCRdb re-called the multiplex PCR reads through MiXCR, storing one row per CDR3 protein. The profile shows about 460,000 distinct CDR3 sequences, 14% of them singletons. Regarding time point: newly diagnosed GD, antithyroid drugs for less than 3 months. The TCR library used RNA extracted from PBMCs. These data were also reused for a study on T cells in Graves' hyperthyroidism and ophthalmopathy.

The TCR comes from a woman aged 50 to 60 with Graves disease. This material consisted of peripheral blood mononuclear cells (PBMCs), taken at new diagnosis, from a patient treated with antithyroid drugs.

CDR3 region: CAWGQATEAFF. DNA of the CDR3: TGTGCCTGGGGCCAAGCCACTGAAGCTTTCTTT. This rearrangement joins TRBV30 to TRBJ1-1; D not certain. Germline values: CDR1 GTSNPN, CDR2 SVGIG (reference sequence). Between the trimmed V and J ends, which lost 5 bases and 4 bases, there was a span of 8 bases. This CDR3 comprises 11 residues.